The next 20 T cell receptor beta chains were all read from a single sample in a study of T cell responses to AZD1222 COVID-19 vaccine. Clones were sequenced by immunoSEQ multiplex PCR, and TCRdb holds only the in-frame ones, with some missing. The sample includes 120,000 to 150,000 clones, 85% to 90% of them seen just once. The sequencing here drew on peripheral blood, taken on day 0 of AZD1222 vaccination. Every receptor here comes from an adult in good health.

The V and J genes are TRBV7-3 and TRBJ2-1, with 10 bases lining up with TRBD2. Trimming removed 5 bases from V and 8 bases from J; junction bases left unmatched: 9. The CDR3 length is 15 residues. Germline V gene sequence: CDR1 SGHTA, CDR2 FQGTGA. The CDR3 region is CASSRTSGNADEQFF. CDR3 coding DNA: TGTGCCAGCAGCCGGACTAGCGGTAACGCCGATGAGCAGTTCTTC.

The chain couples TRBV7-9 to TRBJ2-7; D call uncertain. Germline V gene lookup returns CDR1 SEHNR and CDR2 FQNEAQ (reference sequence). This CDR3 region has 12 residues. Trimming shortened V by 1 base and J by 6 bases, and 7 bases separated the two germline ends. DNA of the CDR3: TGTGCCAGCAGCTTAGTTCTGTCCGAGCAGTACTTC. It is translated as CASSLVLSEQYF.

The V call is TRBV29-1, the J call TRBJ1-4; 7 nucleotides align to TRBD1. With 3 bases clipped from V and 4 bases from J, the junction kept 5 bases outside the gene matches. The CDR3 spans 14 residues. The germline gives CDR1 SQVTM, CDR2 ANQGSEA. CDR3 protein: CSVEGQGVNEKLFF. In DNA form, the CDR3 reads TGCAGCGTTGAGGGCCAGGGGGTTAATGAAAAACTGTTTTTT.

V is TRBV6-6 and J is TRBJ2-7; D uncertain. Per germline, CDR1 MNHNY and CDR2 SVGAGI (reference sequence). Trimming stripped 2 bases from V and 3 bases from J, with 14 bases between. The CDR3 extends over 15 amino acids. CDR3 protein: CASSYPGESFYEQYF. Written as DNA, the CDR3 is TGTGCCAGCAGTTACCCCGGTGAGAGCTTCTACGAGCAGTACTTC.

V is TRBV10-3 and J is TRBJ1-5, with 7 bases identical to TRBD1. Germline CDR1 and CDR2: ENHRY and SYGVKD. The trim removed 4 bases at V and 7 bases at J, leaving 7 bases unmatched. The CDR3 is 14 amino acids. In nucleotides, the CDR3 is TGTGCCATCAGTGGCGGGGACAGCACCCAGCCCCAGCATTTT. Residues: CAISGGDSTQPQHF.

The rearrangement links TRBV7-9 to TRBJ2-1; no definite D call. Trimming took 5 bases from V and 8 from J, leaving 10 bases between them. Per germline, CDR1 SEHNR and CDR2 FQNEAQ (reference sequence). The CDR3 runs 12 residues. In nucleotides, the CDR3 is TGTGCCAGCAGCCTAGGGTCTGATGAGCAGTTCTTC. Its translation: CASSLGSDEQFF.

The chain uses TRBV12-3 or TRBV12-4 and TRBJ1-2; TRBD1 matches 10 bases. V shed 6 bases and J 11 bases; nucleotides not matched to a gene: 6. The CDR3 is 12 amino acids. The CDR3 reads CASRRQGADYTF. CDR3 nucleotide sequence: TGTGCCAGCAGACGACAGGGGGCTGATTACACCTTC.

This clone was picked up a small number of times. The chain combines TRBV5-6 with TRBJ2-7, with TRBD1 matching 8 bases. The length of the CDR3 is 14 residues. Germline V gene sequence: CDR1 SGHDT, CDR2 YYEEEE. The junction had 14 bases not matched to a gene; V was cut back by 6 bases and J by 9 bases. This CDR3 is CASNLGPGGWGQYF. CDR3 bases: TGTGCCAGCAATTTAGGCCCAGGGGGCTGGGGGCAGTACTTC. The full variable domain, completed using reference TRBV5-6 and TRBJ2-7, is DAGVTQSPTHLIKTRGQQVTLRCSPKSGHDTVSWYQQALGQGPQFIFQYYEEEERQRGNFPDRFSGHQFPNYSSELNVNALLLGDSALYLCASNLGPGGWGQYFGPGTRLTVT.

CDR3 nucleotide sequence: TGCAGCGTTGAAGGGCGAGGCAGGGGGGCGGACACTGAAGCTTTCTTT. Its translation: CSVEGRGRGADTEAFF. The chain carries TRBV29-1 and TRBJ1-1; 7 bases align to TRBD1. After removal of 1 base from V and 3 bases from J, the junction contained 11 bases not matched to a gene. This CDR3 comprises 16 residues. CDR1 and CDR2 from the germline V gene are SQVTM and ANQGSEA.

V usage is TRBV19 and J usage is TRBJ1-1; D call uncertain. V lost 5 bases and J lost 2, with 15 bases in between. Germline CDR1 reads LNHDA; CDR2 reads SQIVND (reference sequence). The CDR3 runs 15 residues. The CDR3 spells CASSSSWAANTEAFF. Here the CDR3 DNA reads TGTGCCAGTAGTTCCTCCTGGGCAGCCAACACTGAAGCTTTCTTT.

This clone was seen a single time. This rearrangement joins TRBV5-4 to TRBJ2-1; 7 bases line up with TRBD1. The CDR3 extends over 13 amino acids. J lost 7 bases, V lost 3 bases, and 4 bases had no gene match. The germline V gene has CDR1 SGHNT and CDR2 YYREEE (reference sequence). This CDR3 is CASSSSGGNEQFF. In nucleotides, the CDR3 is TGTGCCAGCAGCTCATCAGGGGGTAATGAGCAGTTCTTC.

For the CDR3, the DNA is TGCGCCAGCAGCATACCCCCCGGCGCGGAGACCCAGTACTTC. As protein: CASSIPPGAETQYF. The rearrangement uses TRBV5-1 and TRBJ2-5; no reliable D call. CDR1 is SGHRS, CDR2 YFSETQ, per germline. Trimming shortened V by 4 bases and J by 5 bases, and 15 bases separated the two germline ends. This CDR3 has 14 amino acids.

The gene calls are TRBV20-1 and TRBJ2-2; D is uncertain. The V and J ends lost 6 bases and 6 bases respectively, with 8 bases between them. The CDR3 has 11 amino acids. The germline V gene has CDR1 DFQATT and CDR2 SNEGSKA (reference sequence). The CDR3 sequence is CSATESGELFF. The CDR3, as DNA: TGCAGTGCAACCGAGTCCGGGGAGCTGTTTTTT.

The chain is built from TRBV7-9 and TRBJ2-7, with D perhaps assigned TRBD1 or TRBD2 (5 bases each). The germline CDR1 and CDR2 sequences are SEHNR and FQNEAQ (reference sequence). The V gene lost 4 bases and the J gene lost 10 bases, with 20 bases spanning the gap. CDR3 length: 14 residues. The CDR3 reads CASSSRDGLVGQYF. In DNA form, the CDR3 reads TGTGCCAGCAGCTCTCGGGACGGTCTTGTGGGCCAGTACTTC. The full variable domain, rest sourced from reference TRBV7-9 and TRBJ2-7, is DTGVSQNPRHKITKRGQNVTFRCDPISEHNRLYWYRQTLGQGPEFLTYFQNEAQLEKSRLLSDRFSAERPKGSFSTLEIQRTEQGDSAMYLCASSSRDGLVGQYFGPGTRLTVT.

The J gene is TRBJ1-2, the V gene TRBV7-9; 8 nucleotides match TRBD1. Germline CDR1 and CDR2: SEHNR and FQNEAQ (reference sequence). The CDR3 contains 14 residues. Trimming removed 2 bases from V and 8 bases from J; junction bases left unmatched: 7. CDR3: CASSLSQGASGYTF. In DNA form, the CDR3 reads TGTGCCAGCAGCTTATCCCAGGGGGCAAGCGGCTACACCTTC. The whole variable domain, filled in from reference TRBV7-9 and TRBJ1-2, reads DTGVSQNPRHKITKRGQNVTFRCDPISEHNRLYWYRQTLGQGPEFLTYFQNEAQLEKSRLLSDRFSAERPKGSFSTLEIQRTEQGDSAMYLCASSLSQGASGYTFGSGTRLTVV.

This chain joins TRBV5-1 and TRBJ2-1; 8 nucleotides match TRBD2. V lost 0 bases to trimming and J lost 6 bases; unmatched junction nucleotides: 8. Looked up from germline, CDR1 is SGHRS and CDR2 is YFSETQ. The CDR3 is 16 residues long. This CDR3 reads CASSLAGGALGNEQFF. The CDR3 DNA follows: TGCGCCAGCAGCTTGGCCGGGGGGGCCCTGGGCAATGAGCAGTTCTTC.

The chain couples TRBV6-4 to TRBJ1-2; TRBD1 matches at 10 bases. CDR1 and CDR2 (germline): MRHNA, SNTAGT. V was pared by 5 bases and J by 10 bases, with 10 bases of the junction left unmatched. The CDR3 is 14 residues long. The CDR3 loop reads CASSPTGTGADYTF. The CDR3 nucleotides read TGTGCCAGCAGTCCCACCGGGACAGGGGCGGACTACACCTTC.

The CDR3: CASSMWGQDEQFF. The CDR3 DNA reads as TGTGCCAGTAGTATGTGGGGGCAGGATGAGCAGTTCTTC. The rearrangement uses TRBV19 and TRBJ2-1; TRBD1 is a possible D gene (6 bases). The V and J ends lost 3 bases and 8 bases respectively, with 11 bases between them. Germline V gene lookup returns CDR1 LNHDA and CDR2 SQIVND (reference sequence). This CDR3 spans 13 amino acids. The full variable domain, its missing parts supplied by reference TRBV19 and TRBJ2-1, is DGGITQSPKYLFRKEGQNVTLSCEQNLNHDAMYWYRQDPGQGLRLIYYSQIVNDFQKGDIAEGYSVSREKKESFPLTVTSAQKNPTAFYLCASSMWGQDEQFFGPGTRLTVL.

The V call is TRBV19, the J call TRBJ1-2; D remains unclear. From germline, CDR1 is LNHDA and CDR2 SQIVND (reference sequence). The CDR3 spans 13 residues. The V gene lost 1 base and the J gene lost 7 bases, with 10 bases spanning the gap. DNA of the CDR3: TGTGCCAGTAGTATAGGAGGTGTGGGTGGCTACACCTTC. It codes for CASSIGGVGGYTF.

CDR3 DNA: TGTGCCAGCAGTTACGGGGTGGATATTAACACCGGGGAGCTGTTTTTT. Protein: CASSYGVDINTGELFF. The rearrangement joins TRBV6-5 to TRBJ2-2; D ambiguous. V lost 2 bases, J lost 2 bases, and 12 bases lay in between. CDR1 and CDR2 (germline): MNHEY, SVGAGI. This CDR3 is built from 16 residues.